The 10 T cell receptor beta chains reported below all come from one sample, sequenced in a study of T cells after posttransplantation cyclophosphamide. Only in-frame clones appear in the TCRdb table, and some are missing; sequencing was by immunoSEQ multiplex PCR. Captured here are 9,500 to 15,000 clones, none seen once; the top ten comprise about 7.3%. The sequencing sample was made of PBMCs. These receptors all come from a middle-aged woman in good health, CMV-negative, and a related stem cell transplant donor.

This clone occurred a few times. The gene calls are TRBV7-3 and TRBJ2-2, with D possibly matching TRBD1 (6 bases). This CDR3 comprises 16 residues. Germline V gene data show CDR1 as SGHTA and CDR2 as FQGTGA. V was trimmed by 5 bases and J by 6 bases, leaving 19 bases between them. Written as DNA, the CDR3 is TGTGCCAGCAGCACTAGGGCCAGGGGAGCGGCCGGGGAGCTGTTTTTT. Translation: CASSTRARGAAGELFF.

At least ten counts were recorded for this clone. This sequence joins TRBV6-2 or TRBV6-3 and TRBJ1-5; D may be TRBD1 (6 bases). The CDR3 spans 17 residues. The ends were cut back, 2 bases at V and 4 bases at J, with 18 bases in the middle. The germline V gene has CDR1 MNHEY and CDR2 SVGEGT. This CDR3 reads CASSYLTSGERNQPQHF. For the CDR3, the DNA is TGTGCCAGCAGTTACCTTACTTCAGGGGAACGGAATCAGCCCCAGCATTTT.

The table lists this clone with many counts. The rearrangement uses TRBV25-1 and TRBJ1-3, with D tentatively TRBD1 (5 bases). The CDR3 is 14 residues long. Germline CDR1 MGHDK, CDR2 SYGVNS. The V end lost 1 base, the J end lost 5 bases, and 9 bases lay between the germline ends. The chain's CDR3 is CASSEWQGRNTIYF. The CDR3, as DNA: TGTGCCAGCAGTGAATGGCAGGGCAGAAACACCATATATTTT.

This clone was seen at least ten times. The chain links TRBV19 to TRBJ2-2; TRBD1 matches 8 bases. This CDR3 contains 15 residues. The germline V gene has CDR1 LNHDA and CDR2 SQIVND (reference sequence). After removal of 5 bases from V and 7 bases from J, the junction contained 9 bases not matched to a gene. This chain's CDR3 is CASSSQGAGDGELFF. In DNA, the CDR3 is TGTGCCAGTAGTTCTCAGGGGGCAGGGGACGGGGAGCTGTTTTTT.

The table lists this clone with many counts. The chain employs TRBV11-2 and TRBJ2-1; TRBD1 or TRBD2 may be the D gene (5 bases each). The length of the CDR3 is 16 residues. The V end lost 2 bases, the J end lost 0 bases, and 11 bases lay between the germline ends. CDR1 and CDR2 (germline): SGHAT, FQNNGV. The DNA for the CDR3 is TGTGCCAGCAGCTTAAGGGGAGTTAGCTCCTACAATGAGCAGTTCTTC. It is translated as CASSLRGVSSYNEQFF.

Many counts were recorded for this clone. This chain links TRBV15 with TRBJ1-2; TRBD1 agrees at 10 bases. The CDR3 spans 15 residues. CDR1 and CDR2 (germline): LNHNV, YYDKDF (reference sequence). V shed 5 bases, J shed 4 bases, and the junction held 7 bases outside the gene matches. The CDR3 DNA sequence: TGTGCCACCAGCGAGGGACAGGGGACCGTCTATGGCTACACCTTC. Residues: CATSEGQGTVYGYTF.

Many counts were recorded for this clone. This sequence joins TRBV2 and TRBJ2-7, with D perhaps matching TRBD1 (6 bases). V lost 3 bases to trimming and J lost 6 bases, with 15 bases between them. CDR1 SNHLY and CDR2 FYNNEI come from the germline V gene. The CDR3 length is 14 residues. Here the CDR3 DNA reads TGTGCCAGCAGTGACCAGCAGGGGTTTCGCGAGCAGTACTTC. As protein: CASSDQQGFREQYF.

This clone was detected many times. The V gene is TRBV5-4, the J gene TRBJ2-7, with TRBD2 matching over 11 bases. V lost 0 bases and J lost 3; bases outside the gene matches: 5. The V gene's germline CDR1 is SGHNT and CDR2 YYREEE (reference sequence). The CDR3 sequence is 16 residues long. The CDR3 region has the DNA TGTGCCAGCAGCTTGGGGGGGACTAGCGGCCTCTACGAGCAGTACTTC. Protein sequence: CASSLGGTSGLYEQYF.

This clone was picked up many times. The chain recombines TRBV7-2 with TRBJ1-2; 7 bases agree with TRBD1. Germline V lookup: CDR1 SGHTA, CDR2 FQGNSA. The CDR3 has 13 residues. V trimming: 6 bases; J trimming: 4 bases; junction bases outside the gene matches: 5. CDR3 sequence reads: CASSPRGVYGYTF. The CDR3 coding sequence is TGTGCCAGCAGTCCCAGGGGGGTCTATGGCTACACCTTC.

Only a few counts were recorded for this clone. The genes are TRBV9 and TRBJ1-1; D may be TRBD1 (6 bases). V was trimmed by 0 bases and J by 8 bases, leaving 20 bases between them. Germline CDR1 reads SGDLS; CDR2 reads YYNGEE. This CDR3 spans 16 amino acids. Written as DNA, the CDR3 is TGTGCCAGCAGCGTAGACGGAACCCGCACCCAGGGGGAAGCTTTCTTT. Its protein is CASSVDGTRTQGEAFF.